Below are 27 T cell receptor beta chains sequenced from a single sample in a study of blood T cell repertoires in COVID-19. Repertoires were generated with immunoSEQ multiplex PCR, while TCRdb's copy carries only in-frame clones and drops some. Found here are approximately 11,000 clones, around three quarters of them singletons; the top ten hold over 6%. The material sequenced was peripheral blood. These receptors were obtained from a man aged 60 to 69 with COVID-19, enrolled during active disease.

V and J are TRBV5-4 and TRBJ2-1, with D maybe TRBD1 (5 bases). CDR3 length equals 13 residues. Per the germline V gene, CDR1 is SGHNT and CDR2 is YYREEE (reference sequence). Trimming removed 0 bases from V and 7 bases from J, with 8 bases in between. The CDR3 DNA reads TGTGCCAGCAGCTTGGGGCAGGGTAATGAGCAGTTCTTC. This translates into CASSLGQGNEQFF.

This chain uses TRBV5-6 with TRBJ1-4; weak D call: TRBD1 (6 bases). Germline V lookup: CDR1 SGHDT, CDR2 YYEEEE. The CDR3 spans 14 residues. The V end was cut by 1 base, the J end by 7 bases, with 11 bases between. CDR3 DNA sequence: TGTGCCAGCAGCTTGAAGGGGGTTGGTGAAAAACTGTTTTTT. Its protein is CASSLKGVGEKLFF.

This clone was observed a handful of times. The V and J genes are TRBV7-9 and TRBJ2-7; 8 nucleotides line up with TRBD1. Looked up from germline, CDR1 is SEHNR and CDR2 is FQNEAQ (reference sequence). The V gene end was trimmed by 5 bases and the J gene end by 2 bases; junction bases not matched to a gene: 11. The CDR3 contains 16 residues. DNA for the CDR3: TGTGCCAGCAGCCCATTCGGACAGGGAAATGCCTACGAGCAGTACTTC. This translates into CASSPFGQGNAYEQYF.

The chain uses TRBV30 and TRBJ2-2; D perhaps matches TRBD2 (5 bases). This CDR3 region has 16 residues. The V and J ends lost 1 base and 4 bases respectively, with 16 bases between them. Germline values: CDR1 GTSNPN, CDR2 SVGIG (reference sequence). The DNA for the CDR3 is TGTGCCTGGAGTGACCACTACAAGAGGGCCACCGGGGAGCTGTTTTTT. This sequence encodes CAWSDHYKRATGELFF.

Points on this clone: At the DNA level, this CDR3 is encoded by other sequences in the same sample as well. CDR3 in amino acids: CASSFAGNEQFF. CDR3 nucleotides: TGTGCCAGCAGCTTTGCGGGCAATGAGCAGTTCTTC. The V gene is TRBV7-3, the J gene TRBJ2-1; TRBD2 is a possible D gene (5 bases). The germline V gene has CDR1 SGHTA and CDR2 FQGTGA. Trimming took off 3 bases at V and 6 bases at J, with 6 bases between the two ends. The CDR3 runs to 12 residues.

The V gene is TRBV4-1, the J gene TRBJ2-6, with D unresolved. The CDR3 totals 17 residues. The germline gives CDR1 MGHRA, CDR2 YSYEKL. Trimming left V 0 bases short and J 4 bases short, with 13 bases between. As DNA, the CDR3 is TGCGCCAGCAGCCAAGATAGACCGCGGCTGGGGGCCAACGTCCTGACTTTC. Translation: CASSQDRPRLGANVLTF.

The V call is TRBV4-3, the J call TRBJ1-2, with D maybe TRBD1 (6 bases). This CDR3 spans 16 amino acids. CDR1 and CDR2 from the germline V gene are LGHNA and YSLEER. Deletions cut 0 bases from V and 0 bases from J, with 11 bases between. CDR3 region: CASSQDRDTANYGYTF. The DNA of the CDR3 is TGCGCCAGCAGCCAAGATAGGGACACTGCTAACTATGGCTACACCTTC.

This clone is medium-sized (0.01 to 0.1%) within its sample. CDR3 bases: TGTGCCAGCAGCCCGACAGGCACTGAAGCTTTCTTT. This sequence encodes CASSPTGTEAFF. V gene TRBV3-1 (or the pseudogene TRBV3-2) combines with J gene TRBJ1-1; D possibly corresponds to TRBD1 (6 bases). V was pared by 4 bases and J by 4 bases, with 7 bases between. CDR3 length equals 12 residues. The germline gives CDR1 LGHDT, CDR2 YNNKEL (reference sequence).

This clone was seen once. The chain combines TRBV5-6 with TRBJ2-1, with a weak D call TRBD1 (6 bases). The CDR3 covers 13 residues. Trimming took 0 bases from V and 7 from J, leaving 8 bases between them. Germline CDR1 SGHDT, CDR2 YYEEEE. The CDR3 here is CASSLGTANEQFF. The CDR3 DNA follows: TGTGCCAGCAGCTTGGGGACAGCTAATGAGCAGTTCTTC.

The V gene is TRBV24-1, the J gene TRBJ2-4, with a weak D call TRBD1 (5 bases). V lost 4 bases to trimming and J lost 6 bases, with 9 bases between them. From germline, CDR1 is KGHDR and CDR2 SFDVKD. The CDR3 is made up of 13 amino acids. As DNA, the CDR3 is TGTGCCACCAGTGACAACAGGTTAAACATTCAGTACTTC. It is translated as CATSDNRLNIQYF.

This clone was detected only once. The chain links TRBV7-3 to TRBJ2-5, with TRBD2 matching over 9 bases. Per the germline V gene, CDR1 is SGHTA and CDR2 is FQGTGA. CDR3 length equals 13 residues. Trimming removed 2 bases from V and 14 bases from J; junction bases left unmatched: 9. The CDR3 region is CASSLGAGGPYYF. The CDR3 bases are TGTGCCAGCAGCTTAGGGGCGGGAGGGCCGTATTACTTC.

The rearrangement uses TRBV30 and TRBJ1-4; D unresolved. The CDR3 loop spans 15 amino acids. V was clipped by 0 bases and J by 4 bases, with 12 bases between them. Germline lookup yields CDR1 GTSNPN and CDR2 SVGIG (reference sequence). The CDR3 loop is CAWSVGGLGNEKLFF. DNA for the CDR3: TGTGCCTGGAGTGTGGGAGGGTTGGGTAATGAAAAACTGTTTTTT.

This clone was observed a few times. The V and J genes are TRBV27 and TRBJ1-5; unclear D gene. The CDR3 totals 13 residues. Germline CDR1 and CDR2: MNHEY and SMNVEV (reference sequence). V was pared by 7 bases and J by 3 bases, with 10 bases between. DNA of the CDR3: TGTGCCAGCAACGACATGGTCAATCAGCCCCAGCATTTT. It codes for CASNDMVNQPQHF.

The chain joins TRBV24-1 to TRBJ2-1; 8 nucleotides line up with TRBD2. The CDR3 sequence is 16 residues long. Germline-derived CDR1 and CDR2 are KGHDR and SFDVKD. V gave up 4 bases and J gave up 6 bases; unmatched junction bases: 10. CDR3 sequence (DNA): TGTGCCACCAGTGAGGTTGACGGGAGGGCCCGCAATGAGCAGTTCTTC. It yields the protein CATSEVDGRARNEQFF.

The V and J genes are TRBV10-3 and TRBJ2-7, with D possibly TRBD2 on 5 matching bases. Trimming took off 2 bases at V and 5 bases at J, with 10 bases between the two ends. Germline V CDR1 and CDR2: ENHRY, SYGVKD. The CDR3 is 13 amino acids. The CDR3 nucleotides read TGTGCCATCAGTGAGAAGGCTAGCCACGAGCAGTACGTC. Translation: CAISEKASHEQYV.

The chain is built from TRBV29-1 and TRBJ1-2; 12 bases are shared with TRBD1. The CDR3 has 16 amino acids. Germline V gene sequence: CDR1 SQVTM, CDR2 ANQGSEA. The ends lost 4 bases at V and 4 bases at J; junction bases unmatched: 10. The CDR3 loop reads CSVVGGTGGEGYGYTF. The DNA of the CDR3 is TGCAGCGTTGTTGGTGGGACAGGGGGCGAAGGCTATGGCTACACCTTC. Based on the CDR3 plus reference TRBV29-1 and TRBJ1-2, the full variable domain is SAVISQKPSRDICQRGTSLTIQCQVDSQVTMMFWYRQQPGQSLTLIATANQGSEATYESGFVIDKFPISRPNLTFSTLTVSNMSPEDSSIYLCSVVGGTGGEGYGYTFGSGTRLTVV.

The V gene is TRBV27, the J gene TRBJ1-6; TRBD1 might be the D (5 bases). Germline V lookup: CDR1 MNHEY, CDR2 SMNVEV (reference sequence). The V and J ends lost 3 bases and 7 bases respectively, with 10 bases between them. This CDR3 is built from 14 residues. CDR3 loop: CASSFSRGNSPLHF. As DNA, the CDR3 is TGTGCCAGCAGTTTTAGTAGGGGCAATTCACCCCTCCACTTT.

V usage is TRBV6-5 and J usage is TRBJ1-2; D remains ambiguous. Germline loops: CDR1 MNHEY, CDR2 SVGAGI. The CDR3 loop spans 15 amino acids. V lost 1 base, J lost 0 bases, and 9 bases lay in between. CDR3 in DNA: TGTGCCAGCAGTTACTTGGGAGTCTCTAACTATGGCTACACCTTC. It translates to CASSYLGVSNYGYTF.

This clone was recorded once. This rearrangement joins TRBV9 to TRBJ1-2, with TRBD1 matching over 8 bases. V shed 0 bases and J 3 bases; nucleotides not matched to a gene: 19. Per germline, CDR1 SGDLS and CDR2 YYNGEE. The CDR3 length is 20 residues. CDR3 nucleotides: TGTGCCAGCAGCGTAGCTTCGGCAGGGGGCTCCCTAAGGATCGACTATGGCTACACCTTC. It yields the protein CASSVASAGGSLRIDYGYTF.

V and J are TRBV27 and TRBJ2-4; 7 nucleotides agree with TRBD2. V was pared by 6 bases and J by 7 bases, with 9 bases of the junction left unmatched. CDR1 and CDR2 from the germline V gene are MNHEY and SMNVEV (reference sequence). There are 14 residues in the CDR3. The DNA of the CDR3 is TGTGCCAGCAGGGGACTACGGGGGAACAACATTCAGTACTTC. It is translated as CASRGLRGNNIQYF.

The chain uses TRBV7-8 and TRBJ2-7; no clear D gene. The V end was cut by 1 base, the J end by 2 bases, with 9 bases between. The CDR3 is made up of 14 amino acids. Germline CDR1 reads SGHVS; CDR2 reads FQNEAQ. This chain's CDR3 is CASSLDGRTYEQYF. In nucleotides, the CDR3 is TGTGCCAGCAGCTTAGACGGCAGGACCTACGAGCAGTACTTC. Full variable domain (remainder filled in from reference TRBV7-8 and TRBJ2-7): GAGVSQSPRYKVAKRGQDVALRCDPISGHVSLFWYQQALGQGPEFLTYFQNEAQLDKSGLPSDRFFAERPEGSVSTLKIQRTQQEDSAVYLCASSLDGRTYEQYFGPGTRLTVT.

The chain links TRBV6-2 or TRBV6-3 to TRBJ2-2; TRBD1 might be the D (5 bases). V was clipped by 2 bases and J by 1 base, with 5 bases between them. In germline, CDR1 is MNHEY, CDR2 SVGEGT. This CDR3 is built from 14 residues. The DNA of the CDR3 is TGTGCCAGCAGTTACGACAGGAACACCGGGGAGCTGTTTTTT. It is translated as CASSYDRNTGELFF.

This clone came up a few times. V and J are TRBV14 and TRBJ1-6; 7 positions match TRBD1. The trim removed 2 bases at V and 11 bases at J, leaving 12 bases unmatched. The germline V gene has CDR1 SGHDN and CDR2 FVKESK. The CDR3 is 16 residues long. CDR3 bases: TGTGCCAGCAGCCAACTCGGGGACAGCCCGAGGGCACCCCTCCACTTT. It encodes CASSQLGDSPRAPLHF.

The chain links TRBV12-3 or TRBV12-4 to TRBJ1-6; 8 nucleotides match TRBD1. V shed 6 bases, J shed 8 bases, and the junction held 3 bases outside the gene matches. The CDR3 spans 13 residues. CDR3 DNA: TGTGCCAGCAGCGGACAGGGACATTCACCCCTCCACTTT. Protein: CASSGQGHSPLHF.

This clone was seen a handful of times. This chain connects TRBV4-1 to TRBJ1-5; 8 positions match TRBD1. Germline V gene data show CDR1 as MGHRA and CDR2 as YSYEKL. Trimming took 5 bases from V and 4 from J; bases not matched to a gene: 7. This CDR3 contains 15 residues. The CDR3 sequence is CASSRGTGENQPQHF. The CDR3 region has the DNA TGCGCCAGCAGCAGAGGGACAGGCGAGAATCAGCCCCAGCATTTT.

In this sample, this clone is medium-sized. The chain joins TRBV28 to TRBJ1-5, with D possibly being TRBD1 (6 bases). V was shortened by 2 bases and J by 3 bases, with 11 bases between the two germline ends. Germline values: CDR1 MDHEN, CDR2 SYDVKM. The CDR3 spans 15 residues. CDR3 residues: CASSLPQGYNQPQHF. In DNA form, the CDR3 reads TGTGCCAGCAGTTTACCACAGGGTTACAATCAGCCCCAGCATTTT.

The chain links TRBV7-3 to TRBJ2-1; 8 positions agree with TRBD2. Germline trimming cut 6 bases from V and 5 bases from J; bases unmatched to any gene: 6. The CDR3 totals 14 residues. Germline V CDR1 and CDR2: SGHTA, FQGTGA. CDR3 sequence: CASSSGGGNNEQFF. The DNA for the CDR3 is TGTGCCAGCAGTTCGGGCGGGGGGAACAATGAGCAGTTCTTC.